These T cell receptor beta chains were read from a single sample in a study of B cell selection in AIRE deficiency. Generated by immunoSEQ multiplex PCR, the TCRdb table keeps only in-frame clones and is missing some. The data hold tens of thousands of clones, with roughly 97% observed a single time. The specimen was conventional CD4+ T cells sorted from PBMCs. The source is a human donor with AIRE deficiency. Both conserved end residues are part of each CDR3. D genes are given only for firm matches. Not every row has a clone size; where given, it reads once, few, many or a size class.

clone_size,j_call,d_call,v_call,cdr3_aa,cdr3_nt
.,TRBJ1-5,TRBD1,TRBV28,CASRSGTGANQPQHF,TGTGCCAGCAGATCAGGGACAGGGGCTAATCAGCCCCAGCATTTT
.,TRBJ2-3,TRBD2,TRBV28,CASSSLAGVADTQYF,TGTGCCAGCAGTTCACTAGCGGGAGTGGCAGATACGCAGTATTTT
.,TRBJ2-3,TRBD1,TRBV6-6,CASRLQGLETDTQYF,TGTGCCAGCAGGCTACAGGGGTTAGAGACAGATACGCAGTATTTT
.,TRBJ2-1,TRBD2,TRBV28,CASSVAGGGNNEQFF,TGTGCCAGCAGTGTAGCGGGAGGGGGGAACAATGAGCAGTTCTTC
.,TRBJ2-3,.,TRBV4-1,CASSQTGLNTDTQYF,TGCGCCAGCAGCCAAACGGGACTTAATACAGATACGCAGTATTTT
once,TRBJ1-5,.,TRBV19,CASSIGQGLKPQHF,TGTGCCAGTAGTATAGGTCAGGGTCTGAAGCCCCAGCATTTT
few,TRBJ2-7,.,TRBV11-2,CASSPEADRYEQYF,TGTGCCAGCAGCCCCGAAGCGGACCGCTACGAGCAGTACTTC
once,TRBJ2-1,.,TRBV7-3,CASSLTPPSAKYNEQFF,TGTGCCAGCAGCTTAACCCCCCCAAGCGCTAAGTACAATGAGCAGTTCTTC
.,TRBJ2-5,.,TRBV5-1,CASSLGAEETQYF,TGCGCCAGCAGCTTGGGGGCGGAAGAGACCCAGTACTTC
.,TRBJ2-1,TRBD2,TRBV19,CASSDRTSGAPVYNEQFF,TGTGCCAGTAGCGACCGGACTAGCGGAGCCCCGGTCTACAATGAGCAGTTCTTC
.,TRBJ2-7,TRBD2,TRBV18,CASSPPGLAGAGYEQYF,TGTGCCAGCTCACCCCCGGGACTAGCGGGAGCAGGATACGAGCAGTACTTC
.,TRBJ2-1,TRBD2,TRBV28,CASGGLAGGSNEQFF,TGTGCCAGCGGGGGACTAGCGGGAGGGAGCAATGAGCAGTTCTTC
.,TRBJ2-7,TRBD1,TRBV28,CASSLHRDRASYEQYF,TGTGCCAGCAGTTTACATCGGGACAGGGCCTCCTACGAGCAGTACTTC
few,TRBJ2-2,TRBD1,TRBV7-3,CASSPPGTVNTGELFF,TGTGCCAGCAGCCCTCCCGGGACAGTTAATACCGGGGAGCTGTTTTTT
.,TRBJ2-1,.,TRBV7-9,CASSLGSQNYNEQFF,TGTGCCAGCAGCTTAGGGTCACAGAATTACAATGAGCAGTTCTTC
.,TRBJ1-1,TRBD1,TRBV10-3,CAISVGQLNTEAFF,TGTGCCATCAGTGTGGGACAGTTGAACACTGAAGCTTTCTTT
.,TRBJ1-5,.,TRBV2,CASSELGGWVNQPQHF,TGTGCCAGCAGTGAACTGGGGGGCTGGGTCAATCAGCCCCAGCATTTT
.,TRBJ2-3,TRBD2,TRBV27,CASRLAGTDTQYF,TGTGCCAGTAGACTAGCTGGCACAGATACGCAGTATTTT
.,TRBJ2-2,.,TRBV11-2,CASRVVVGRNTGELFF,TGTGCCAGCCGAGTTGTGGTGGGCCGAAACACCGGGGAGCTGTTTTTT
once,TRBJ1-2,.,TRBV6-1,CASTSPGNYGYTF,TGTGCCAGCACCTCACCGGGTAACTATGGCTACACCTTC
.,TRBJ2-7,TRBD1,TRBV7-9,CASSKRQGTYEQYF,TGTGCCAGCAGCAAAAGACAGGGAACCTACGAGCAGTACTTC
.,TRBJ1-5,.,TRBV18,CASSPDLNQPQHF,TGTGCCAGCTCACCTGATCTCAATCAGCCCCAGCATTTT
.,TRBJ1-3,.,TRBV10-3,CAISGQVNSGNTIYF,TGTGCCATCAGTGGACAGGTGAACTCTGGAAACACCATATATTTT
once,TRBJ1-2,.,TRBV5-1,CASRVQETNYGYTF,TGCGCCAGCAGGGTACAGGAGACTAACTATGGCTACACCTTC
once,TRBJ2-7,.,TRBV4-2,CASSQDLDSSYEQYF,TGTGCCAGCAGCCAAGATCTTGACAGCTCCTACGAGCAGTACTTC
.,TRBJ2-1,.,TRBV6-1,CASSEVGRGNAEQFF,TGTGCCAGCAGTGAGGTGGGAAGAGGGAACGCTGAGCAGTTCTTC
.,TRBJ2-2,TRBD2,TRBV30,CAWSRGRTSVNTGELFF,TGTGCCTGGTCCCGAGGTAGGACTAGCGTAAACACCGGGGAGCTGTTTTTT
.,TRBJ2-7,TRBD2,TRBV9,CASSVGTSGRKDEQYF,TGTGCCAGCAGCGTGGGGACTAGCGGGAGAAAGGACGAGCAGTACTTC
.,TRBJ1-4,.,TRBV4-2,CASSQVRAGGTNEKLFF,TGTGCCAGCAGCCAAGTCCGGGCGGGGGGCACTAATGAAAAACTGTTTTTT
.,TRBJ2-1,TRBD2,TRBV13,CASRVMSRTSGRAGVGEQFF,TGTGCCAGCAGGGTTATGTCCAGGACTAGCGGGAGGGCCGGGGTCGGTGAGCAGTTCTTC
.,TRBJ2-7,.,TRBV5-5,CASSSRTPTYEQYF,TGTGCCAGCAGCTCGCGGACTCCTACCTACGAGCAGTACTTC
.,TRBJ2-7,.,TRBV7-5,CASSLATRAGEQYF,TGTGCCAGCAGCTTAGCAACGAGGGCTGGCGAGCAGTACTTC
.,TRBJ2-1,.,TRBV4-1,CASSRLGYNEQFF,TGCGCCAGCAGCAGGCTGGGCTACAATGAGCAGTTCTTC
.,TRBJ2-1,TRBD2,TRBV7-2,CASRYQVWGGYNEQFF,TGTGCCAGCAGGTATCAAGTCTGGGGGGGATACAATGAGCAGTTCTTC
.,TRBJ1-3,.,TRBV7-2,CASSSWEGGNTIYF,TGTGCCAGCAGCTCTTGGGAAGGGGGAAACACCATATATTTT
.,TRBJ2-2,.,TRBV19,CASSMSYNTGELFF,TGTGCCAGTAGTATGAGCTACAACACCGGGGAGCTGTTTTTT
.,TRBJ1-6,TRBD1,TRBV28,CASSLSDRGYSPLHF,TGTGCCAGCAGTTTATCGGACAGGGGGTATTCACCCCTCCACTTT
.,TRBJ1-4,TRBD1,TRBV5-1,CASTTGVENEKLFF,TGCGCCAGCACCACAGGGGTTGAGAATGAAAAACTGTTTTTT
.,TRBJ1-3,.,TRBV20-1,CSANFGNTIYF,TGCAGTGCTAACTTCGGAAACACCATATATTTT
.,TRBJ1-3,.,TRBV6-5,CASTPAALSGNTIYF,TGTGCCAGCACTCCCGCCGCGCTCTCTGGAAACACCATATATTTT
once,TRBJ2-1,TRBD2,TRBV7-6,CASSLGTSGGYNEQFF,TGTGCCAGCAGCTTAGGCACTAGCGGGGGCTACAATGAGCAGTTCTTC
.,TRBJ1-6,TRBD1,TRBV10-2,CASSVVGTGYSPLHF,TGCGCCAGCAGTGTGGTAGGGACAGGCTATTCACCCCTCCACTTT
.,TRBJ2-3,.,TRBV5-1,CASSFEDPRSDTQYF,TGCGCCAGCAGCTTTGAGGACCCGCGGTCAGATACGCAGTATTTT
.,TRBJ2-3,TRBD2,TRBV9,CASSVGSGAASTDTQYF,TGTGCCAGCAGCGTAGGGAGCGGGGCTGCTAGCACAGATACGCAGTATTTT
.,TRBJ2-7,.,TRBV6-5,CASSRGSTYEQYF,TGTGCCAGCAGTCGGGGCTCCACCTACGAGCAGTACTTC
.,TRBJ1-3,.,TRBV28,CASSFWDTNSGNTIYF,TGTGCCAGCAGTTTCTGGGACACCAACTCTGGAAACACCATATATTTT